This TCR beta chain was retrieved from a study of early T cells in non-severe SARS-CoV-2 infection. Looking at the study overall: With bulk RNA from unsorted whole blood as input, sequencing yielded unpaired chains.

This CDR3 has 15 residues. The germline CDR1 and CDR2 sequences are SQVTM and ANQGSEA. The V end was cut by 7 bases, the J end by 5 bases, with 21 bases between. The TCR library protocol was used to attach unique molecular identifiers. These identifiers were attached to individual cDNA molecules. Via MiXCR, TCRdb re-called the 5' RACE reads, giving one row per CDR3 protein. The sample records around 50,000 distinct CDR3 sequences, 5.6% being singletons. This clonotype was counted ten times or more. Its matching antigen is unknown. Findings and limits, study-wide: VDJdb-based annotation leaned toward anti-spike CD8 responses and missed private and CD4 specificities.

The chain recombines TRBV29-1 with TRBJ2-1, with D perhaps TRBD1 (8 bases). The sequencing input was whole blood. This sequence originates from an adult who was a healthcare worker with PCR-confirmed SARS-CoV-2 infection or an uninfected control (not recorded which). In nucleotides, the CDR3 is TGCAGCGCCCGTCGGGGGGACAGGTTTGACAATGAGCAGTTCTTC. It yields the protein CSARRGDRFDNEQFF.